This is a list of T cell receptor beta chains from one sample in a study of cytomegalovirus exposure and HLA in healthy donors. Assay: immunoSEQ multiplex PCR; the TCRdb copy retains only in-frame clones and omits some. The table shows some 99,000 clones, with 81% occurring only once. Input material: PBMCs. These receptors were collected from a woman aged 25 to 39 in good health and CMV-seronegative. Both conserved end residues are part of each CDR3. A D gene is named only where the DNA matches it firmly. The size entry is marked missing in some rows and otherwise reads once, few, many or a size class.

CDR3: CASSMGMGQFYDQYF
DNA: TGTGCCAGTAGTATGGGTATGGGACAGTTCTACGACCAGTACTTC
length: 15
size: .
V: TRBV19
D: TRBD1
J: TRBJ2-5

CDR3: CASSLGGAGAYEQYF
DNA: TGTGCCAGCAGTTTAGGAGGGGCCGGAGCCTACGAGCAGTACTTC
length: 15
size: .
V: TRBV28
D: .
J: TRBJ2-7

CDR3: CVTGQAYEQYF
DNA: TGTGTCACCGGACAGGCCTACGAGCAGTACTTC
length: 11
size: .
V: TRBV28
D: TRBD1
J: TRBJ2-7

CDR3: CASSLSRYYGYTF
DNA: TGTGCCAGCAGCTTGTCCAGATACTATGGCTACACCTTC
length: 13
size: .
V: TRBV5-5
D: .
J: TRBJ1-2

CDR3: CATTYGRDPYNEQFF
DNA: TGTGCCACCACTTATGGGCGGGACCCCTACAATGAGCAGTTCTTC
length: 15
size: .
V: TRBV6-4
D: .
J: TRBJ2-1

CDR3: CASSLGLAGVYEQYF
DNA: TGTGCCAGCAGCTTAGGGTTGGCGGGAGTCTACGAGCAGTACTTC
length: 15
size: once
V: TRBV7-9
D: TRBD2
J: TRBJ2-7

CDR3: CAWRDKGIYNTEAFF
DNA: TGTGCCTGGAGGGACAAGGGGATTTACAACACTGAAGCTTTCTTT
length: 15
size: .
V: TRBV30
D: .
J: TRBJ1-1

CDR3: CASSFPPAGVYEQYF
DNA: TGTGCCAGCAGCTTTCCCCCGGCGGGTGTCTACGAGCAGTACTTC
length: 15
size: .
V: TRBV7-6
D: .
J: TRBJ2-7

CDR3: CASSVALLAGVYEQYF
DNA: TGTGCCAGCAGCGTAGCCCTTCTAGCGGGAGTTTACGAGCAGTACTTC
length: 16
size: .
V: TRBV9
D: TRBD2
J: TRBJ2-7

CDR3: CASSPGQALSGNTIYF
DNA: TGTGCCAGCAGCCCAGGACAGGCCCTCTCTGGAAACACCATATATTTT
length: 16
size: .
V: TRBV4-2
D: TRBD1
J: TRBJ1-3

CDR3: CASSGTEAFF
DNA: TGTGCCAGCTCGGGCACTGAAGCTTTCTTT
length: 10
size: .
V: TRBV7-9
D: .
J: TRBJ1-1

CDR3: CASPGSSGSYEQYF
DNA: TGTGCCAGCCCGGGCTCTAGCGGATCCTACGAGCAGTACTTC
length: 14
size: once
V: TRBV2
D: TRBD2
J: TRBJ2-7

CDR3: CAWRTGIERYF
DNA: TGTGCCTGGAGGACAGGGATCGAGCGGTACTTC
length: 11
size: .
V: TRBV30
D: TRBD1
J: TRBJ2-7

CDR3: CASSEPGLDIQYF
DNA: TGCGCCAGCAGCGAACCGGGACTTGACATTCAGTACTTC
length: 13
size: .
V: TRBV4-1
D: .
J: TRBJ2-4

CDR3: CASQDSGASGTQYF
DNA: TGTGCCAGCCAGGACTCCGGAGCGTCTGGGACCCAGTACTTC
length: 14
size: .
V: TRBV19
D: .
J: TRBJ2-5

CDR3: CASSFLDTTYNEQFF
DNA: TGTGCCAGCAGCTTTCTGGACACAACATACAATGAGCAGTTCTTC
length: 15
size: .
V: TRBV7-2
D: .
J: TRBJ2-1

CDR3: CASSPGDSRNEQFF
DNA: TGTGCCAGCAGCCCCGGGGACAGCAGGAATGAGCAGTTCTTC
length: 14
size: .
V: TRBV28
D: TRBD1
J: TRBJ2-1

CDR3: CASSLRAGNTEAFF
DNA: TGTGCCAGCAGTCTGAGGGCGGGGAACACTGAAGCTTTCTTT
length: 14
size: .
V: TRBV5-6
D: .
J: TRBJ1-1

CDR3: CASRLAGNNEQFF
DNA: TGCGCCAGCAGACTAGCGGGGAATAATGAGCAGTTCTTC
length: 13
size: .
V: TRBV10-2
D: TRBD2
J: TRBJ2-1

CDR3: CASSPGFGSGSTDTQYF
DNA: TGTGCCAGCAGCCCCGGCTTCGGTAGCGGGAGCACAGATACGCAGTATTTT
length: 17
size: .
V: TRBV5-6
D: TRBD2
J: TRBJ2-3

CDR3: CASSAGTGTYEQYF
DNA: TGTGCCAGCAGCGCCGGGACAGGGACCTACGAGCAGTACTTC
length: 14
size: .
V: TRBV7-2
D: TRBD1
J: TRBJ2-7

CDR3: CASSLLGGAGQPQHF
DNA: TGTGCCAGCAGTTTATTAGGAGGGGCGGGACAGCCCCAGCATTTT
length: 15
size: .
V: TRBV27
D: .
J: TRBJ1-5